Below are 17 T cell receptor beta chains sequenced from a single sample in a study of shared clonotypes between healthy human individuals. This table comes from immunoSEQ multiplex PCR, and its TCRdb copy is limited to in-frame clones, with some not included. The sample includes about 480,000 clones, 79% of them seen just once. The sequenced sample was PBMCs. These receptors came from a woman aged 40-49 years in good health. Some clones in this sample may be carry-over from other donors' samples.

This chain connects TRBV6-6 to TRBJ2-7, with D perhaps matching TRBD1 or TRBD2 (6 bases each). The germline V gene encodes CDR1 MNHNY and CDR2 SVGAGI (reference sequence). The CDR3 sequence is 15 residues long. V lost 6 bases to trimming and J lost 4 bases, with 19 bases between them. This chain's CDR3 is CASSDSTGGRYEQYF. The DNA for the CDR3 is TGTGCCAGCAGCGACTCGACAGGAGGGCGGTACGAGCAGTACTTC.

This chain uses TRBV4-1 with TRBJ2-1; tentative D call: TRBD2 (6 bases). This CDR3 region has 15 residues. Trimming pared 0 bases from V and 7 bases from J, leaving 13 bases between. From germline, CDR1 is MGHRA and CDR2 YSYEKL. The CDR3 DNA reads as TGCGCCAGCAGCCAAGAGTCCGGGGGTGATAATGAGCAGTTCTTC. Translating it yields CASSQESGGDNEQFF.

Note on this clone: The same CDR3 can be traced to other DNA sequences in this sample. The gene calls are TRBV18 and TRBJ1-1; D not resolved. Trimming pared 3 bases from V and 2 bases from J, leaving 7 bases between. The CDR3 runs 13 residues. Germline CDR1 KGHSH, CDR2 LQKENI. The CDR3: CASSPSQNTEAFF. The CDR3, as DNA: TGTGCCAGCTCACCTTCCCAAAACACTGAAGCTTTCTTT.

This clone has only one observation. The V call is TRBV5-4, the J call TRBJ2-1; TRBD1 aligns across 8 bases. The germline V gene has CDR1 SGHNT and CDR2 YYREEE (reference sequence). J lost 6 bases, V lost 1 base, and 3 bases had no gene match. The CDR3 covers 14 residues. The CDR3 bases are TGTGCCAGCAGCTTGAGTCAGGGGGCCAATGAGCAGTTCTTC. It is translated as CASSLSQGANEQFF. Using reference TRBV5-4 and TRBJ2-1 for the parts outside the CDR3, the full variable domain is ETGVTQSPTHLIKTRGQQVTLRCSSQSGHNTVSWYQQALGQGPQFIFQYYREEENGRGNFPPRFSGLQFPNYSSELNVNALELDDSALYLCASSLSQGANEQFFGPGTRLTVL.

The chain uses TRBV7-9 and TRBJ2-1; 12 bases match TRBD2. Unmatched junction bases numbered 13, after V lost 5 bases and J lost 8 bases. CDR3 size: 17 residues. Germline lookup yields CDR1 SEHNR and CDR2 FQNEAQ (reference sequence). CDR3: CASSAPSGRATADEQFF. DNA for the CDR3: TGTGCCAGCAGCGCCCCTAGCGGGAGGGCGACCGCCGATGAGCAGTTCTTC.

The chain links TRBV6-5 to TRBJ2-1; D remains unclear. The CDR3 consists of 13 residues. Germline V gene sequence: CDR1 MNHEY, CDR2 SVGAGI. Trimming cost V 5 bases and J 8 bases, with 13 bases left between them. In DNA, the CDR3 is TGTGCCAGCAGTGAGCAAAGCAGTTATGAGCAGTTCTTC. It specifies CASSEQSSYEQFF.

This clone has only a few counts. J is TRBJ1-1 and V is TRBV19; D is undetermined. This CDR3 spans 14 amino acids. V was cut by 3 bases and J by 4 bases, with 12 bases left in between. The germline gives CDR1 LNHDA, CDR2 SQIVND (reference sequence). Written as DNA, the CDR3 is TGTGCCAGTAGTATCCAGGCTGCGAGCACTGAAGCTTTCTTT. It translates to CASSIQAASTEAFF.

In regard to this clone: Other nucleotide sequences in the sample specify the same CDR3. The genes are TRBV30 and TRBJ1-2, with TRBD1 as a possible D gene (6 bases). CDR3 length equals 12 residues. Per germline, CDR1 GTSNPN and CDR2 SVGIG (reference sequence). With 2 bases removed from V and 2 bases from J, the gap between germline ends came to 6 bases. In DNA form, the CDR3 reads TGTGCCTGGAGTAGGGGGAACTATGGCTACACCTTC. This gives the protein CAWSRGNYGYTF.

This clone appeared once. The chain joins TRBV6-5 to TRBJ1-1, with TRBD1 matching over 10 bases. V trimming: 7 bases; J trimming: 4 bases; junction bases outside the gene matches: 6. This CDR3 has 14 amino acids. CDR1 is MNHEY and CDR2 is SVGAGI in the germline V gene. The DNA of the CDR3 is TGTGCCAGCATTCCGGGACAGGGGTCCACTGAAGCTTTCTTT. It encodes CASIPGQGSTEAFF.

J is TRBJ1-1 and V is TRBV5-1; 8 nucleotides agree with TRBD1. Trimming cost V 4 bases and J 4 bases; bases outside gene matches: 6. The V gene's germline CDR1 is SGHRS and CDR2 YFSETQ. The CDR3 sequence is 14 residues long. CDR3 sequence (DNA): TGCGCCAGCAGCGGGGATACAGGGGGCACTGAAGCTTTCTTT. Its translation is CASSGDTGGTEAFF.

This clone was counted a few times. The chain couples TRBV11-1 to TRBJ2-1; 15 nucleotides match TRBD2. The CDR3 length is 16 residues. V lost 5 bases, J lost 7 bases, and 6 bases stayed unmatched. CDR1 and CDR2 (germline): SGHAT, FQDESV (reference sequence). The CDR3 coding sequence is TGTGCCAGCAGCCTACCGGGACTAGCGGGAGGTAATGAGCAGTTCTTC. Its protein is CASSLPGLAGGNEQFF.

This clone was seen a handful of times. The chain is built from TRBV6-1 and TRBJ2-1; D uncertain. The CDR3 contains 14 residues. V was shortened by 3 bases and J by 1 base, with 7 bases between the two germline ends. The germline V gene has CDR1 MNHNS and CDR2 SASEGT. The CDR3 DNA reads as TGTGCCAGCAGTGACGTCCAATCCTACAATGAGCAGTTCTTC. Translated, it gives CASSDVQSYNEQFF.

The gene calls are TRBV5-8 and TRBJ2-5; TRBD2 might be the D (6 bases). The V end lost 4 bases, the J end lost 4 bases, and 17 bases lay between the germline ends. The germline V gene encodes CDR1 SGHTS and CDR2 YDEGEE. The CDR3 covers 15 residues. The CDR3 here is CASSPQPWGGETQYF. CDR3 nucleotide sequence: TGTGCCAGCAGCCCACAACCCTGGGGAGGAGAGACCCAGTACTTC.

The chain couples TRBV19 to TRBJ2-3; D unclear. The CDR3 contains 14 residues. Germline CDR1 LNHDA, CDR2 SQIVND (reference sequence). The V and J ends lost 3 bases and 6 bases respectively, with 13 bases between them. Written as DNA, the CDR3 is TGTGCCAGTAGTATTTTGCGGCGAGATGATACGCAGTATTTT. It translates to CASSILRRDDTQYF.

The chain has TRBV7-8 and TRBJ2-2, with 12 bases lining up with TRBD2. Trimming removed 5 bases from V and 2 bases from J; junction bases left unmatched: 9. The CDR3 is 18 residues long. Germline V lookup: CDR1 SGHVS, CDR2 FQNEAQ. The CDR3 DNA reads as TGTGCCAGCAGCCCTGGGACTAGCGGGCTGCGTAACACCGGGGAGCTGTTTTTT. Protein: CASSPGTSGLRNTGELFF.

This chain joins TRBV7-9 and TRBJ1-1; D is unclear. Germline V gene data show CDR1 as SEHNR and CDR2 as FQNEAQ (reference sequence). Trimming shortened V by 0 bases and J by 4 bases, and 12 bases separated the two germline ends. The CDR3 spans 15 residues. The CDR3 DNA sequence: TGTGCCAGCAGCTTAGCGCCAGTAAGGGCCACTGAAGCTTTCTTT. Its translation is CASSLAPVRATEAFF.

The chain joins TRBV11-2 to TRBJ2-2, with D possibly matching TRBD2 (6 bases). Germline CDR1 is SGHAT and CDR2 is FQNNGV. CDR3 size: 16 residues. V lost 7 bases, J lost 3 bases, and 18 bases lay in between. CDR3 nucleotide sequence: TGTGCCAGCAACCCTTTGGGGGGACGGTACACCGGGGAGCTGTTTTTT. Its protein is CASNPLGGRYTGELFF.